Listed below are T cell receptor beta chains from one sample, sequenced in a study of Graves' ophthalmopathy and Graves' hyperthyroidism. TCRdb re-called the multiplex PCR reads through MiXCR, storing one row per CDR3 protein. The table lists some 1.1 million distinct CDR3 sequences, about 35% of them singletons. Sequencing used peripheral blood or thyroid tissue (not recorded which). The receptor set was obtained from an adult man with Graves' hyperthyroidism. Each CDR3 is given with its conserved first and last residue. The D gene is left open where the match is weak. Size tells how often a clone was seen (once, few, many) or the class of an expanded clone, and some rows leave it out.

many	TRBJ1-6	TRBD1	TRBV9	CASSHGTANSPLHF	TGTGCCAGCAGCCACGGGACAGCAAATTCACCCCTCCACTTT
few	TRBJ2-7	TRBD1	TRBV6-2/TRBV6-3	CASRLQQGGYEQYF	TGTGCCAGCAGGCTCCAACAGGGGGGCTACGAGCAGTACTTC
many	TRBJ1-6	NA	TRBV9	CASSVSRGGNSPLHF	TGTGCCAGCAGCGTATCCAGGGGAGGTAATTCACCCCTCCACTTT
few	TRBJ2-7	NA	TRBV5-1	CASSRTPGESYEQYF	TGCGCCAGCAGCCGCACCCCGGGAGAGAGCTACGAGCAGTACTTC
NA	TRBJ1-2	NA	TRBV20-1	CSASTKSFYGYTF	TGCAGTGCTAGCACAAAGAGTTTCTATGGCTACACCTTC
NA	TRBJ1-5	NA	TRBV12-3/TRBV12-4	CASSTQSGQPQHF	TGTGCCAGCAGTACCCAATCTGGGCAGCCCCAGCATTTT
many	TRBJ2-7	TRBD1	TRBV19	CASSPTDRERYEQYF	TGTGCCAGTAGTCCTACTGACAGGGAACGCTACGAGCAGTACTTC
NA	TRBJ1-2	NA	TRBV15	CAIGRDRSGYTF	TGTGCCATCGGCAGAGATAGGTCTGGCTACACCTTC
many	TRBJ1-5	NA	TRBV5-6	CASSFGSTGNQPQHF	TGTGCCAGCAGCTTTGGTTCTACGGGCAATCAGCCCCAGCATTTT
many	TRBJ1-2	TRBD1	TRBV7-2	CASSLTGQGHGYTF	TGTGCCAGCAGCTTAACGGGACAGGGGCATGGCTACACCTTC